This TCR beta chain was captured by sequencing in a study of relationships among human T cell subsets. TCR alpha and beta CDR3s were amplified from mRNA by semiquantitative ARM-PCR. Tagged nested gene-specific primers were used first, then communal superprimers amplified exponentially. TCRdb reprocessed the multiplex PCR reads with MiXCR, giving one entry per CDR3 protein. The profile shows about 15,000 distinct CDR3 sequences, about 60% of them singletons. CDR1 and CDR2 from the germline V gene are DFQATT and SNEGSKA (reference sequence). CDR3 length equals 12 residues. V dropped 5 bases and J dropped 8 bases, with 13 bases sitting between them. This clonotype was observed a few times.

J is TRBJ2-1 and V is TRBV20-1, with D perhaps matching TRBD1 (5 bases). This receptor was identified in a man aged 35 to 55 in good health. The sample taken for sequencing was total T cells sorted from blood. CDR3 sequence: CSAPALGDEQFF. CDR3 coding DNA: TGCAGTGCTCCGGCCCTAGGGGATGAGCAGTTCTTC.